Below are 20 T cell receptor beta chains sequenced from a single sample in a study of T cell responses to AZD1222 COVID-19 vaccine. Here immunoSEQ multiplex PCR was the method, and the copy in TCRdb shows in-frame clones only, minus some. The table lists fewer than 75,000 clones, over 75% of them singletons, with roughly 19% in the top ten. Sequences were derived from peripheral blood, sampled on day 0 of AZD1222 vaccination. Every receptor here comes from an adult in good health.

This sequence joins TRBV2 and TRBJ1-5; tentatively, D is TRBD1 (5 bases). CDR1 and CDR2 from the germline V gene are SNHLY and FYNNEI. This CDR3 is 15 amino acids long. The V and J ends lost 2 bases and 2 bases respectively, with 10 bases between them. CDR3 loop: CASSERDGGNQPQHF. In DNA, the CDR3 is TGTGCCAGCAGTGAAAGGGACGGGGGCAATCAGCCCCAGCATTTT.

This chain connects TRBV6-5 to TRBJ1-5, with 8 bases lining up with TRBD1. The CDR3 covers 14 residues. From germline, CDR1 is MNHEY and CDR2 SVGAGI. Trimming at V came to 8 bases and at J to 6 bases, leaving 9 bases not matched to a gene. The CDR3 DNA is TGTGCCAGCTTAGTGACAGGGGCGGGTCAGCCCCAGCATTTT. Its protein product is CASLVTGAGQPQHF.

The chain recombines TRBV30 with TRBJ1-6; a possible D gene is TRBD1 (5 bases). Trimming removed 6 bases from V and 8 bases from J, with 23 bases in between. This CDR3 region has 16 residues. The V gene's germline CDR1 is GTSNPN and CDR2 SVGIG (reference sequence). The CDR3 nucleotides are TGTGCCTGTACACCCCTGTTAGGGCTCAGGGATTCACCCCTCCACTTT. It yields the protein CACTPLLGLRDSPLHF.

V and J are TRBV6-5 and TRBJ1-1, with D possibly being TRBD1 (5 bases). Germline CDR1 reads MNHEY; CDR2 reads SVGAGI. Deletions cut 6 bases from V and 8 bases from J, with 13 bases between. The CDR3 runs to 12 residues. The CDR3 loop reads CASSRWGNEAFF. The CDR3 DNA reads TGTGCCAGCAGCCGATGGGGCAACGAAGCTTTCTTT.

The chain joins TRBV19 to TRBJ1-2; 7 bases match TRBD1. V dropped 6 bases and J dropped 5; count of bases not matched to a gene: 12. Per germline, CDR1 LNHDA and CDR2 SQIVND (reference sequence). The CDR3 runs 15 residues. The CDR3 sequence is CASSPSGTAIYGYTF. CDR3 bases: TGTGCCAGTAGCCCCTCCGGGACAGCTATATATGGCTACACCTTC.

The chain carries TRBV29-1 and TRBJ1-6, with D tentatively TRBD1 (5 bases). V lost 7 bases to trimming and J lost 8 bases, with 15 bases between them. CDR1 SQVTM and CDR2 ANQGSEA come from the germline V gene. This CDR3 comprises 13 residues. This CDR3 is CSAQGDLYSPLHF. CDR3 coding DNA: TGCAGCGCTCAAGGGGATTTGTATTCACCCCTCCACTTT.

This clone showed up just once. The gene calls are TRBV28 and TRBJ1-6, with 8 bases lining up with TRBD1. Germline V gene lookup returns CDR1 MDHEN and CDR2 SYDVKM. With V trimmed by 8 bases and J by 7 bases, 4 bases remained unmatched. The CDR3 length is 13 residues. The CDR3 is CASVGQANSPLHF. CDR3 sequence (DNA): TGTGCCAGCGTGGGACAGGCAAATTCACCCCTCCACTTT.

This chain joins TRBV10-2 and TRBJ1-3; 8 bases align to TRBD1. V lost 3 bases and J lost 0; bases outside the gene matches: 4. The germline CDR1 and CDR2 sequences are WSHSY and SAAADI. This CDR3 comprises 16 residues. The CDR3 protein is CASSERQGASGNTIYF. CDR3 in DNA: TGCGCCAGCAGTGAAAGGCAGGGGGCCTCTGGAAACACCATATATTTT.

V gene TRBV7-9 combines with J gene TRBJ2-2; a weak D match, TRBD1 (6 bases). Germline CDR1 reads SEHNR; CDR2 reads FQNEAQ (reference sequence). V was shortened by 5 bases and J by 7 bases, with 14 bases between the two germline ends. CDR3 size: 14 residues. CDR3 protein: CASSARTEGGELFF. DNA of the CDR3: TGTGCCAGCAGCGCTCGGACAGAAGGCGGGGAGCTGTTTTTT.

The V call is TRBV7-9, the J call TRBJ1-4; TRBD1 is a possible D gene (5 bases). Between the trimmed V and J ends, which lost 2 bases and 11 bases, there was a span of 18 bases. Germline CDR1 SEHNR, CDR2 FQNEAQ (reference sequence). The CDR3 length is 15 residues. The CDR3: CASSLLSIRGEKLFF. CDR3 nucleotide sequence: TGTGCCAGCAGCTTACTCTCGATTCGGGGCGAGAAACTGTTTTTT.

This chain connects TRBV9 to TRBJ1-1; D is uncertain. V shed 4 bases and J shed 1 base, with 11 bases lying between them. Germline V CDR1 and CDR2: SGDLS, YYNGEE. The CDR3 runs to 14 residues. The CDR3 sequence: CASSLAGENTEAFF. CDR3 in DNA: TGTGCCAGCAGCCTTGCAGGCGAGAACACTGAAGCTTTCTTT.

The gene calls are TRBV19 and TRBJ2-2; D gene unclear. The CDR3 has 13 residues. CDR1 LNHDA and CDR2 SQIVND come from the germline V gene (reference sequence). Trimming took 3 bases from V and 7 from J, leaving 9 bases between them. The CDR3 nucleotides are TGTGCCAGTAGTATTAGGGTTGACGGGGAGCTGTTTTTT. Protein product: CASSIRVDGELFF.

The rearrangement joins TRBV5-1 to TRBJ1-3; tentatively, D is TRBD1 (6 bases). In germline, CDR1 is SGHRS, CDR2 YFSETQ. V dropped 3 bases and J dropped 0 bases, with 13 bases sitting between them. The CDR3 runs to 16 residues. The CDR3 here is CASSSMGASSGNTIYF. Written as DNA, the CDR3 is TGCGCCAGCAGCTCAATGGGGGCCAGCTCTGGAAACACCATATATTTT. The full variable domain, with the rest looked up from reference TRBV5-1 and TRBJ1-3, is KAGVTQTPRYLIKTRGQQVTLSCSPISGHRSVSWYQQTPGQGLQFLFEYFSETQRNKGNFPGRFSGRQFSNSRSEMNVSTLELGDSALYLCASSSMGASSGNTIYFGEGSWLTVV.

The chain has TRBV2 and TRBJ1-4, with 9 nucleotides matching TRBD1. Germline assignment: CDR1 SNHLY and CDR2 FYNNEI. V shed 2 bases and J 7 bases; nucleotides not matched to a gene: 5. The CDR3 sequence is 15 residues long. CDR3 in amino acids: CASSESGQGGEKLFF. The CDR3 DNA follows: TGTGCCAGCAGTGAATCGGGACAGGGAGGTGAAAAACTGTTTTTT. The variable domain in full, with the rest retrieved from reference TRBV2 and TRBJ1-4, is EPEVTQTPSHQVTQMGQEVILRCVPISNHLYFYWYRQILGQKVEFLVSFYNNEISEKSEIFDDQFSVERPDGSNFTLKIRSTKLEDSAMYFCASSESGQGGEKLFFGSGTQLSVL.

V gene TRBV6-6 combines with J gene TRBJ2-7; perhaps TRBD2 as D (7 bases). Looked up from germline, CDR1 is MNHNY and CDR2 is SVGAGI (reference sequence). The V end lost 5 bases, the J end lost 2 bases, and 25 bases lay between the germline ends. The CDR3 runs to 18 residues. This chain's CDR3 is CASSPALGGRSRPYEQYF. The CDR3 nucleotides read TGTGCCAGCAGTCCCGCTTTGGGGGGGCGATCCCGACCCTACGAGCAGTACTTC.

This clone was seen once. This sequence joins TRBV7-2 and TRBJ1-2; 7 bases align to TRBD1. Germline V gives CDR1 SGHTA, CDR2 FQGNSA. J gave up 4 bases and V 7 bases, and 3 bases lay outside the gene matches. The CDR3 extends over 12 amino acids. This chain's CDR3 is CASTRDSYGYTF. CDR3 nucleotide sequence: TGTGCCAGCACCCGGGACAGCTATGGCTACACCTTC.

CDR3 bases: TGCAGCGTTGGGGGCAGATCGGGCACCGGGGAGCTGTTTTTT. Its protein product is CSVGGRSGTGELFF. V is TRBV29-1 and J is TRBJ2-2, with D tentatively TRBD1 (5 bases). CDR3 length: 14 residues. The germline V gene encodes CDR1 SQVTM and CDR2 ANQGSEA. The V gene lost 4 bases and the J gene lost 4 bases, with 13 bases spanning the gap.

In this sample, this clone turned up a few times. CDR3 sequence (DNA): TGTGCCAGCAGCTTAGACAGGGTAATAAATAGCAATCAGCCCCAGCATTTT. Translating it yields CASSLDRVINSNQPQHF. The chain has TRBV7-2 and TRBJ1-5; D might be TRBD1 (6 bases). This CDR3 is built from 17 residues. Germline V gene data show CDR1 as SGHTA and CDR2 as FQGNSA. V lost 1 base, J lost 0 bases, and 13 bases lay in between.

CDR3 nucleotide sequence: TGCGCCAGCAGCCCCGGTGGAGGGCCAGATACGCAGTATTTT. Translating it yields CASSPGGGPDTQYF. This chain connects TRBV5-1 to TRBJ2-3; a possible D gene is TRBD2 (6 bases). The CDR3 runs 14 residues. Trimming left V 4 bases short and J 4 bases short, with 13 bases between. Per germline, CDR1 SGHRS and CDR2 YFSETQ.

The chain joins TRBV7-9 to TRBJ1-3; the D is unclear. There are 16 residues in the CDR3. CDR1 is SEHNR and CDR2 is FQNEAQ in the germline V gene (reference sequence). The germline V and J ends were trimmed by 1 base and 1 base, with 11 bases remaining between them. CDR3 bases: TGTGCCAGCAGCTTAGGTAACACTCATTCTGGAAACACCATATATTTT. It yields the protein CASSLGNTHSGNTIYF.